This T cell receptor beta chain originates from a study of blood T cell repertoires in COVID-19. Study as a whole: T cells, B-cell-depleted T cells, or PBMCs provided the cDNA or gDNA that served as material.

This clone turned up a few times. A junction end diverges from the germline sequence, so it may reflect a read error. Participant ages covered about 18 to 95 years across 24 US areas. Recovery among Cohort 3 donors was established by two negative PCRs, clearance, or symptom resolution. Per the original data handling: Counts of nucleated cells, estimated from reference gene primer amplification, were obtained. Libraries were prepared by immunoSEQ multiplex PCR; TCRdb keeps only in-frame clonotypes and omits some of them. That table supplies the V and J calls and clone size; D and trimming were determined from the DNA. The profile shows about 310,000 clones, around 91% of them singletons. The origin of this receptor is a woman between 35 and 50 years old who had recovered from COVID-19. The sample consisted of PBMCs or T cells enriched from blood (not recorded which).

CDR3 in amino acids: CASTEQGSGQPQHF. The CDR3 nucleotides are TGTGCCAGCACTGAACAGGGGTCAGGTCAGCCCCAGCATTTT. The rearrangement joins TRBV2 to TRBJ1-5; 7 nucleotides line up with TRBD1. This CDR3 spans 14 amino acids. Germline V gene sequence: CDR1 SNHLY, CDR2 FYNNEI.